A single sample is the source of the 18 T cell receptor beta chains below, sequenced in a study of T-cell reconstitution after alpha-beta-depleted transplantation in children. Preparation of the TCRbeta library involved a method that used unique molecular identifiers. MiXCR, applied by TCRdb to the PCR reads, yields one record per CDR3 protein. The data contain about 980,000 distinct CDR3 sequences, 25% to 30% of them singletons. The input for sequencing was PBMCs, mostly from graft donor cells, taken 360 days after TCRalphabeta/CD19-depleted stem cell transplant. These receptors were taken from a boy under three years old who had a stem cell transplant for SCID, so the T cells may come from the graft donor.

The rearrangement joins TRBV12-3 or TRBV12-4 to TRBJ2-1; either TRBD1 or TRBD2 may fit D (6 bases each). Trimming took off 2 bases at V and 8 bases at J, with 13 bases between the two ends. The CDR3 covers 14 residues. This chain's CDR3 is CASSLRGVDDEQFF. The DNA for the CDR3 is TGTGCCAGCAGTTTAAGGGGGGTTGACGATGAGCAGTTCTTC.

This clonotype has more than one count but fewer than ten. V is TRBV24-1 and J is TRBJ2-1, with TRBD2 matching over 14 bases. Trimming took 3 bases from V and 12 from J; bases not matched to a gene: 3. The CDR3 has 14 amino acids. Germline V lookup: CDR1 KGHDR, CDR2 SFDVKD. The CDR3 DNA is TGTGCCACCAGTGATCCCGGACTAGCGGGGGGGCAGTTCTTC. Protein sequence: CATSDPGLAGGQFF.

The rearrangement joins TRBV4-1 to TRBJ1-1; tentatively, D is TRBD1 (6 bases). V was cut by 1 base and J by 3 bases, with 15 bases left in between. The CDR3 totals 16 residues. Germline assignment: CDR1 MGHRA and CDR2 YSYEKL. CDR3 region: CASSQGRLDRHTEAFF. The CDR3 nucleotides read TGCGCCAGCAGCCAAGGTCGCTTGGACAGACACACTGAAGCTTTCTTT.

This clonotype appeared a single time. The V and J genes are TRBV2 and TRBJ1-1; unclear D gene. From germline, CDR1 is SNHLY and CDR2 FYNNEI. This CDR3 is built from 17 residues. Trimming cost V 4 bases and J 0 bases, with 18 bases left between them. The CDR3 loop reads CASSVRANSPLNTEAFF. The CDR3, as DNA: TGTGCCAGCAGTGTTCGGGCTAATAGCCCTCTGAACACTGAAGCTTTCTTT.

This clonotype was seen many times. This CDR3 reads CASSWTTGGTGELFF. CDR3 in DNA: TGTGCCAGCAGCTGGACAACAGGGGGCACCGGGGAGCTGTTTTTT. This rearrangement joins TRBV11-2 to TRBJ2-2, with TRBD1 matching over 8 bases. Trimming removed 4 bases from V and 4 bases from J; junction bases left unmatched: 5. CDR3 length equals 15 residues. The V gene's germline CDR1 is SGHAT and CDR2 FQNNGV.

V usage is TRBV6-2 or TRBV6-3 and J usage is TRBJ2-1; 9 bases line up with TRBD1. The trim removed 5 bases at V and 5 bases at J, leaving 10 bases unmatched. Germline CDR1 and CDR2: MNHEY and SVGEGT. This CDR3 contains 16 residues. CDR3 coding DNA: TGTGCCAGCAGTCGAAATCGACAGGGGGGAAACAATGAGCAGTTCTTC. Residues: CASSRNRQGGNNEQFF.

The chain joins TRBV20-1 to TRBJ2-1, with D perhaps TRBD1 (6 bases). From germline, CDR1 is DFQATT and CDR2 SNEGSKA (reference sequence). The CDR3 totals 14 residues. With 6 bases removed from V and 0 bases from J, the gap between germline ends came to 12 bases. This CDR3 reads CSAGDTPSYNEQFF. For the CDR3, the DNA is TGCAGTGCCGGGGACACCCCCTCCTACAATGAGCAGTTCTTC.

There are a few counts of this clonotype. This chain connects TRBV10-3 to TRBJ2-3; TRBD1 might be the D (5 bases). V lost 0 bases and J 4 bases, leaving 14 bases between the germline ends. The CDR3 has 16 amino acids. From germline, CDR1 is ENHRY and CDR2 SYGVKD. CDR3 amino acids: CAISESGPLDSDTQYF. The CDR3 DNA sequence: TGTGCCATCAGTGAGTCGGGGCCCTTAGATTCAGATACGCAGTATTTT.

V is TRBV11-1 and J is TRBJ1-5, with a weak D call TRBD1 (6 bases). Germline loops: CDR1 SGHAT, CDR2 FQDESV (reference sequence). The CDR3 contains 17 residues. Trimming removed 5 bases from V and 4 bases from J, with 21 bases in between. The CDR3 loop reads CASSPGHDGQPNQPQHF. CDR3 DNA sequence: TGTGCCAGCAGCCCAGGGCACGACGGACAGCCGAATCAGCCCCAGCATTTT.

The chain links TRBV7-9 to TRBJ2-2; the D gene is possibly TRBD1 (5 bases). Germline CDR1 SEHNR, CDR2 FQNEAQ (reference sequence). V was trimmed by 3 bases and J by 6 bases, leaving 14 bases between them. The CDR3 contains 15 residues. In DNA, the CDR3 is TGTGCCAGCAGCTTCGCGCAGGGCGTCGCCGGGGAGCTGTTTTTT. Its protein product is CASSFAQGVAGELFF.

This clonotype was seen more than once but under ten times. The chain uses TRBV29-1 and TRBJ2-5; D is unresolved. Looked up from germline, CDR1 is SQVTM and CDR2 is ANQGSEA. V gave up 7 bases and J gave up 2 bases, with 8 bases separating them. The CDR3 contains 11 residues. CDR3 residues: CSGEVQETQYF. CDR3 bases: TGCAGCGGAGAAGTACAAGAGACCCAGTACTTC.

The chain links TRBV6-2 or TRBV6-3 to TRBJ2-7; 9 nucleotides align to TRBD1. CDR3 length: 16 amino acids. With V trimmed by 4 bases and J by 7 bases, 14 bases remained unmatched. CDR1 is MNHEY, CDR2 SVGEGT, per germline. The CDR3 DNA sequence: TGTGCCAGCAGTTCTCCGGGACAGGGCCGAATCGGTGAGCAGTACTTC. Amino acids: CASSSPGQGRIGEQYF.

This clonotype was seen a few times. For the CDR3, the DNA is TGTGCCAGCAGCCAAGGGCCCGCGGGGGGAACCTACGAGCAGTACTTC. Translating gives CASSQGPAGGTYEQYF. The V call is TRBV4-2, the J call TRBJ2-7; TRBD2 matches at 8 bases. The CDR3 covers 16 residues. CDR1 and CDR2 (germline): LGHNA, YNFKEQ. With 1 base clipped from V and 2 bases from J, the junction kept 7 bases outside the gene matches.

This clonotype was picked up a small number of times. J is TRBJ2-1 and V is TRBV30, with D maybe TRBD2 (6 bases). V dropped 0 bases and J dropped 2 bases, with 11 bases sitting between them. This CDR3 has 15 residues. Germline CDR1 and CDR2: GTSNPN and SVGIG (reference sequence). DNA of the CDR3: TGTGCCTGGAGTGTACTAGCAGGCCCCTACAATGAGCAGTTCTTC. As protein: CAWSVLAGPYNEQFF.

The DNA of the CDR3 is TGTGCCAGCAGCTCCCTGACAGGGGACACCGGGGAGCTGTTTTTT. This encodes CASSSLTGDTGELFF. The chain uses TRBV5-5 and TRBJ2-2, with 8 bases that match TRBD1. V shed 3 bases and J 3 bases; nucleotides not matched to a gene: 4. From germline, CDR1 is SGHKS and CDR2 YYEKEE (reference sequence). The CDR3 is made up of 15 amino acids.

This sequence joins TRBV20-1 and TRBJ1-1; 8 bases are shared with TRBD1. The CDR3 length is 15 residues. J gave up 3 bases and V 2 bases, and 8 bases lay outside the gene matches. Germline V CDR1 and CDR2: DFQATT, SNEGSKA (reference sequence). In nucleotides, the CDR3 is TGCAGTGCTAGAACATCAGGGGGCAAGGACACTGAAGCTTTCTTT. Amino acid sequence: CSARTSGGKDTEAFF.

This clonotype was detected a few times. This chain links TRBV30 with TRBJ1-5; the D is unclear. Per the germline V gene, CDR1 is GTSNPN and CDR2 is SVGIG (reference sequence). The length of the CDR3 is 15 residues. V was pared by 0 bases and J by 9 bases, with 18 bases between. The CDR3 reads CAWSVLGEGLAPQHF. The DNA for the CDR3 is TGTGCCTGGAGTGTACTTGGGGAGGGATTGGCGCCCCAGCATTTT. Full variable domain (outside the CDR3, taken from reference TRBV30 and TRBJ1-5): SQTIHQWPATLVQPVGSPLSLECTVEGTSNPNLYWYRQAAGRGLQLLFYSVGIGQISSEVPQNLSASRPQDRQFILSSKKLLLSDSGFYLCAWSVLGEGLAPQHFGDGTRLSIL.

The V call is TRBV6-1, the J call TRBJ2-1; possibly TRBD1 for D (6 bases). V was cut by 5 bases and J by 3 bases, with 11 bases left in between. The CDR3 extends over 14 amino acids. Germline values: CDR1 MNHNS, CDR2 SASEGT. The CDR3 spells CASSRGQNYNEQFF. CDR3 coding DNA: TGTGCCAGCAGTCGCGGACAGAACTACAATGAGCAGTTCTTC.